Below are 16 T cell receptor beta chains sequenced from a single sample in a study of T cell changes during pregnancy in multiple sclerosis (dated by TCRdb to between 2018 and 2021). The library relied on the immunoSEQ multiplex PCR assay. The table was pulled from immuneACCESS by TCRdb, which kept in-frame rearrangements only. Such tables lose some clones; where checked, under half of the loss comes from unresolved V genes, and the rest has no known cause. The sample table contains around 69,000 clones; only one count was recorded for 80% to 95% of them. Around 2.5% of the sample is taken by the ten largest. The sample was peripheral blood, taken in the first trimester of pregnancy. Receptor source: a female donor with multiple sclerosis, enrolled in a pregnancy study.

This clone was seen once. This sequence joins TRBV13 and TRBJ1-1, with 8 nucleotides matching TRBD1. Trimming removed 5 bases from V and 6 bases from J; junction bases left unmatched: 8. Germline V gene data show CDR1 as PRHDT and CDR2 as FYEKMQ (reference sequence). CDR3 length equals 14 residues. CDR3 amino acids: CASSHGTGPSEAFF. The CDR3 DNA sequence: TGTGCCAGCAGCCACGGGACAGGCCCTTCTGAAGCTTTCTTT.

The J gene is TRBJ2-7, the V gene TRBV9; unclear D gene. Trimming shortened V by 4 bases and J by 6 bases, and 20 bases separated the two germline ends. Germline V CDR1 and CDR2: SGDLS, YYNGEE. The CDR3 sequence is 15 residues long. Here the CDR3 DNA reads TGTGCCAGCAGCCCGATGGCGATTCGGGTTACCGAGCAGTACTTC. Translating it yields CASSPMAIRVTEQYF.

This clone was seen a handful of times. The chain employs TRBV11-2 and TRBJ1-4, with D possibly TRBD1 on 6 matching bases. The germline gives CDR1 SGHAT, CDR2 FQNNGV. Trimming removed 2 bases at V and 8 bases at J, with 9 bases between. The CDR3 totals 13 residues. The CDR3 DNA follows: TGTGCCAGCAGCTTACTTGGGACAGAAAAACTGTTTTTT. Translation: CASSLLGTEKLFF.

This sequence joins TRBV9 and TRBJ2-2; TRBD2 agrees at 13 bases. CDR1 is SGDLS and CDR2 is YYNGEE in the germline V gene. The V segment lost 4 bases and the J segment 7 bases; nucleotides outside the gene matches: 10. The CDR3 runs 17 residues. The CDR3 sequence is CASSPRLAGGRDGELFF. As DNA, the CDR3 is TGTGCCAGCAGCCCGCGACTAGCGGGGGGCCGTGACGGGGAGCTGTTTTTT.

This rearrangement joins TRBV5-1 to TRBJ1-4; D may be TRBD1 (6 bases). The CDR3 contains 16 residues. The V end lost 0 bases, the J end lost 3 bases, and 12 bases lay between the germline ends. In germline, CDR1 is SGHRS, CDR2 YFSETQ. The CDR3 reads CASSLGGGLANEKLFF. The CDR3 DNA reads as TGCGCCAGCAGCTTGGGCGGGGGGCTGGCTAATGAAAAACTGTTTTTT.

This rearrangement joins TRBV4-3 to TRBJ2-7, with 9 bases lining up with TRBD1. Germline CDR1 LGHNA, CDR2 YSLEER. With 3 bases clipped from V and 5 bases from J, the junction kept 8 bases outside the gene matches. CDR3 length: 15 amino acids. The chain's CDR3 is CASSHHRGLRNEQYF. CDR3 nucleotide sequence: TGCGCCAGCAGCCACCACAGGGGGCTGAGAAACGAGCAGTACTTC.

V and J are TRBV30 and TRBJ2-5, with TRBD2 identical over 7 bases. Matching the DNA end better, TRBJ2-7 makes the J call doubtful. From germline, CDR1 is GTSNPN and CDR2 SVGIG (reference sequence). The CDR3 has 13 amino acids. Here the CDR3 reads CAWSVSGSYEQYF. Here the CDR3 DNA reads TGTGCCTGGAGTGTTAGCGGGTCCTACGAGCAGTACTTC.

The chain is built from TRBV29-1 and TRBJ2-7; D unclear. Germline V gives CDR1 SQVTM, CDR2 ANQGSEA. The CDR3 has 13 amino acids. V shed 4 bases and J shed 2 bases, with 12 bases lying between them. The CDR3 sequence: CSVVEWATYEQYF. CDR3 DNA sequence: TGCAGCGTTGTAGAGTGGGCCACCTACGAGCAGTACTTC.

This clone was seen more than once but under ten times. The chain's CDR3 is CASSFPGGDQPQHF. DNA of the CDR3: TGTGCCAGTAGTTTCCCCGGGGGGGATCAGCCCCAGCATTTT. The V gene is TRBV19, the J gene TRBJ1-5; possibly TRBD1 for D (5 bases). This CDR3 has 14 residues. Germline loops: CDR1 LNHDA, CDR2 SQIVND (reference sequence). V lost 5 bases and J lost 5, with 13 bases in between.

The chain has TRBV29-1 and TRBJ2-1, with a weak D call TRBD1 (5 bases). This CDR3 region has 14 residues. The V gene's germline CDR1 is SQVTM and CDR2 ANQGSEA. V lost 1 base, J lost 1 base, and 8 bases lay in between. For the CDR3, the DNA is TGCAGCGTTGAAGTCAGGGTTTCCTACAATGAGCAGTTCTTC. Encoded protein: CSVEVRVSYNEQFF.

This sequence joins TRBV9 and TRBJ2-3; 7 bases line up with TRBD1. Per germline, CDR1 SGDLS and CDR2 YYNGEE. The CDR3 is made up of 15 amino acids. J gave up 4 bases and V 0 bases, and 5 bases lay outside the gene matches. The CDR3 DNA is TGTGCCAGCAGCGTAGGGGGCAGGGGGTCAGATACGCAGTATTTT. This encodes CASSVGGRGSDTQYF. Full variable domain (remainder filled in from reference TRBV9 and TRBJ2-3): DSGVTQTPKHLITATGQRVTLRCSPRSGDLSVYWYQQSLDQGLQFLIQYYNGEERAKGNILERFSAQQFPDLHSELNLSSLELGDSALYFCASSVGGRGSDTQYFGPGTRLTVL.

V usage is TRBV27 and J usage is TRBJ1-2; 9 nucleotides align to TRBD1. The CDR3 consists of 14 residues. Germline-derived CDR1 and CDR2 are MNHEY and SMNVEV (reference sequence). V was pared by 3 bases and J by 5 bases, with 4 bases of the junction left unmatched. The CDR3 DNA is TGTGCCAGCAGTTTGAAGGGACAGGGATATGGCTACACCTTC. Its protein product is CASSLKGQGYGYTF.

The V call is TRBV5-8, the J call TRBJ2-3; 12 bases align to TRBD2. The V gene's germline CDR1 is SGHTS and CDR2 YDEGEE. The CDR3 extends over 15 amino acids. The J segment lost 3 bases and the V segment lost 4 bases, leaving 3 bases of the junction unmatched. CDR3 DNA: TGTGCCAGCAGCCAAGGGACTAGCGGGACAGATACGCAGTATTTT. Its translation is CASSQGTSGTDTQYF.

The chain employs TRBV11-2 and TRBJ1-2, with D maybe TRBD1 (5 bases). Germline CDR1 SGHAT, CDR2 FQNNGV. The CDR3 has 12 residues. V lost 5 bases and J 8 bases, leaving 12 bases between the germline ends. DNA for the CDR3: TGTGCCAGCAGCGCACAGGAGAGCGGCTACACCTTC. It yields the protein CASSAQESGYTF.

J is TRBJ2-1 and V is TRBV27; 11 positions agree with TRBD2. V shed 2 bases and J 6 bases; nucleotides not matched to a gene: 3. This CDR3 has 15 residues. Looked up from germline, CDR1 is MNHEY and CDR2 is SMNVEV (reference sequence). The CDR3 loop reads CASSLITSGSNEQFF. DNA for the CDR3: TGTGCCAGCAGTTTAATCACTAGCGGGAGCAATGAGCAGTTCTTC.

This chain uses TRBV4-3 with TRBJ2-3; D remains unclear. The germline CDR1 and CDR2 sequences are LGHNA and YSLEER. Trimming pared 0 bases from V and 4 bases from J, leaving 11 bases between. CDR3 length equals 15 residues. This CDR3 is CASSQEKEFADTQYF. The CDR3 coding sequence is TGCGCCAGCAGCCAAGAGAAGGAGTTCGCAGATACGCAGTATTTT.